This T cell receptor beta chain was profiled in a study of T-cell memory formation after mild COVID-19. About the research overall: There were largely donor-specific TCR clusters.

This clonotype was counted only a few times. Its antigen is not known. Findings and caveats of the study: The appearance of some responding clones in pre-infection memory suggested that cross-reactive memory joined. Clones that contracted clustered mainly in CM and EM if CD4+ and in EMRA if CD8+.

Germline V gene data show CDR1 as SGHTA and CDR2 as FQGNSA. V dropped 4 bases and J dropped 9; count of bases not matched to a gene: 11. This CDR3 contains 14 residues. After 5'RACE with constant-segment primers, TCR alpha and TCR beta cDNA libraries carrying sample barcodes and UMIs were obtained. MiXCR was run by TCRdb on the 5' RACE reads, yielding one entry per CDR3 protein. The table records about 260,000 distinct CDR3 sequences, about 17% of them present only once. The chain has TRBV7-2 and TRBJ2-7, with TRBD2 matching 8 bases. The sample taken for sequencing was PBMCs or a T cell subset sorted from them (not recorded which). This clonotype was sampled from a man between 18 and 29 years old who had mild COVID-19 (a few samples of this study predate the infection). Cell type and time point are not known. The CDR3 region is CASSSLGGGLGQYF. Written as DNA, the CDR3 is TGTGCCAGCAGCTCCCTGGGCGGGGGGTTAGGGCAGTACTTC.